This TCR beta chain stems from a study of shared clonotypes between healthy human individuals. Findings of the study overall: Rarefaction analysis demonstrated incomplete sorted-subset sequencing notwithstanding large depth. Estimated richness was generally greater in naive than memory subsets. Depth of sequencing was expected to influence donor clonotype sharing.

The method was immunoSEQ multiplex PCR; TCRdb's version includes in-frame clones alone and lacks a portion of them. The sample contains around 2,000,000 clones, approximately 94% of which appear only once. Only CD45RO-negative cells positively selected for CCR7 counted as naive CD8 cells, so terminally differentiated effector memory CD45RA+ cells were excluded. On this clone: Its antigen is undetermined.

Source material: naive CD8+ T cells sorted from blood. The clonotype comes from a man younger than 35 in good health.

CDR3 bases: TGTGCCAGCAGCTCCCCCGAGGACAGCCACTACGAGCAGTACTTC. It is translated as CASSSPEDSHYEQYF. The chain employs TRBV11-3 and TRBJ2-7; D is perhaps TRBD1 (6 bases). This CDR3 region has 15 residues. Germline V CDR1 and CDR2: SGHNT, YENEEA. V was shortened by 4 bases and J by 3 bases, with 16 bases between the two germline ends.